These 21 T cell receptor beta chains share one sample of origin, sequenced in a study of cytomegalovirus exposure and HLA in healthy donors. Use of 60 Vbeta and 13 Jbeta primers characterized the PCR. Clones were sequenced by immunoSEQ multiplex PCR, and TCRdb holds only the in-frame ones, with some missing. The data show roughly 130,000 clones, more than 65% seen once. The sample comprised PBMCs. These receptors came from a woman aged 18-29 years in good health and CMV-seropositive.

CDR3 sequence reads: CASSGLDGYNQPQHF. CDR3 coding DNA: TGTGCCAGCAGTGGCTTAGACGGGTACAATCAGCCCCAGCATTTT. The chain links TRBV6-1 to TRBJ1-5, with unresolved D. V dropped 4 bases and J dropped 3 bases, with 13 bases sitting between them. This CDR3 has 15 residues. Germline CDR1 is MNHNS and CDR2 is SASEGT.

On this clone: Mismatch with germline at one junction end may stem from a read error. The rearrangement joins TRBV7-9 to TRBJ2-2; D might be TRBD2 (5 bases). This CDR3 comprises 16 residues. Per the germline V gene, CDR1 is SEHNR and CDR2 is FQNEAQ (reference sequence). The CDR3 DNA is TGTTCCAGCAGCTTCACCAAGGTCGGGAAGAGCGGGGAGCTGTTTTTT. This encodes CSSSFTKVGKSGELFF.

This chain joins TRBV5-4 and TRBJ2-2; no firm D call. Germline-derived CDR1 and CDR2 are SGHNT and YYREEE (reference sequence). V was shortened by 0 bases and J by 4 bases, with 4 bases between the two germline ends. The CDR3 spans 13 residues. CDR3 nucleotides: TGTGCCAGCAGCTTGGACAGCACCGGGGAGCTGTTTTTT. Protein sequence: CASSLDSTGELFF.

V and J are TRBV30 and TRBJ1-2; TRBD1 matches 12 bases. After removal of 7 bases from V and 4 bases from J, the junction contained 4 bases not matched to a gene. The germline gives CDR1 GTSNPN, CDR2 SVGIG (reference sequence). The CDR3 totals 13 residues. Here the CDR3 reads CASGTGGVYGYTF. DNA for the CDR3: TGTGCCTCCGGGACAGGGGGCGTCTATGGCTACACCTTC.

V and J are TRBV6-5 and TRBJ1-1; 7 bases map to TRBD1. This CDR3 has 13 amino acids. Germline values: CDR1 MNHEY, CDR2 SVGAGI. V lost 4 bases and J lost 9; bases outside the gene matches: 8. The CDR3 DNA follows: TGTGCCAGCAGTTCCGGACAGGCGGGCAAAGCTTTCTTT. Amino acid sequence: CASSSGQAGKAFF.

The chain uses TRBV7-9 and TRBJ2-6, with TRBD1 matching 9 bases. The CDR3 covers 17 residues. Germline V gene data show CDR1 as SEHNR and CDR2 as FQNEAQ (reference sequence). Unmatched junction bases numbered 6, after V lost 4 bases and J lost 2 bases. The CDR3: CASSYKQGAPGANVLTF. CDR3 bases: TGTGCCAGCAGCTATAAACAGGGGGCCCCTGGGGCCAACGTCCTGACTTTC.

This clone was recorded a few times. V is TRBV6-1 and J is TRBJ1-5; weak D call: TRBD1 (5 bases). Germline CDR1 MNHNS, CDR2 SASEGT. The V end was cut by 2 bases, the J end by 5 bases, with 13 bases between. The CDR3 consists of 15 residues. In DNA form, the CDR3 reads TGTGCCAGCAGTGAAAGGTTACCAGGGTATCAGCCCCAGCATTTT. This sequence encodes CASSERLPGYQPQHF.

V usage is TRBV7-8 and J usage is TRBJ2-1; 11 nucleotides match TRBD2. V gave up 5 bases and J gave up 9 bases; unmatched junction bases: 9. The V gene's germline CDR1 is SGHVS and CDR2 FQNEAQ. The CDR3 covers 15 residues. The CDR3 DNA reads TGTGCCAGCAGCATTTTAGCGGGGGGGCCCGGTGAGCAGTTCTTC. This codes for CASSILAGGPGEQFF.

This chain joins TRBV14 and TRBJ1-1; TRBD1 might be the D (5 bases). V lost 4 bases and J 3 bases, leaving 9 bases between the germline ends. This CDR3 region has 13 residues. Germline V CDR1 and CDR2: SGHDN, FVKESK. DNA of the CDR3: TGTGCCAGCAGCCCCCTGGGGCACACTGAAGCTTTCTTT. Protein product: CASSPLGHTEAFF.

About this clone: Mismatch with germline at one junction end may stem from a read error. The CDR3 coding sequence is TGTGCCAGCAGCTTGTCAGGGGCCTATGGCCACACCTTC. Its protein is CASSLSGAYGHTF. This rearrangement joins TRBV7-9 to TRBJ1-2, with a weak D call TRBD1 (6 bases). This CDR3 is 13 amino acids long. Germline CDR1 and CDR2: SEHNR and FQNEAQ (reference sequence).

This clone showed up just once. The chain is built from TRBV6-1 and TRBJ2-7, with no clear D. Germline lookup yields CDR1 MNHNS and CDR2 SASEGT. The germline V and J ends were trimmed by 4 bases and 7 bases, with 11 bases remaining between them. This CDR3 contains 12 residues. CDR3 sequence: CASSVVVREQYF. CDR3 in DNA: TGTGCCAGCAGTGTGGTGGTCAGGGAGCAGTACTTC.

This chain joins TRBV28 and TRBJ1-6; TRBD1 agrees at 12 bases. The CDR3 is made up of 15 amino acids. V gave up 8 bases and J gave up 4 bases; unmatched junction bases: 3. Germline assignment: CDR1 MDHEN and CDR2 SYDVKM. The CDR3 region is CASGTGGAYNSPLHF. CDR3 bases: TGTGCCAGCGGGACAGGGGGCGCTTATAATTCACCCCTCCACTTT. The full variable domain, completed using reference TRBV28 and TRBJ1-6, is DVKVTQSSRYLVKRTGEKVFLECVQDMDHENMFWYRQDPGLGLRLIYFSYDVKMKEKGDIPEGYSVSREKKERFSLILESASTNQTSMYLCASGTGGAYNSPLHFGNGTRLTVT.

The rearrangement links TRBV10-3 to TRBJ1-6, with a possible D match to TRBD1 (6 bases). Germline assignment: CDR1 ENHRY and CDR2 SYGVKD. The CDR3 contains 20 residues. V was clipped by 3 bases and J by 0 bases, with 21 bases between them. As DNA, the CDR3 is TGTGCCATCAGTGAAGACCTCTGGGCAGGGGCCAGCTCCTATAATTCACCCCTCCACTTT. It is translated as CAISEDLWAGASSYNSPLHF.

The CDR3 loop is CASSAPGTGVGETQYF. In nucleotides, the CDR3 is TGCGCCAGCAGCGCCCCCGGGACAGGGGTGGGGGAGACCCAGTACTTC. This chain connects TRBV4-1 to TRBJ2-5, with 10 bases that match TRBD1. V dropped 5 bases and J dropped 5; count of bases not matched to a gene: 11. CDR1 and CDR2 from the germline V gene are MGHRA and YSYEKL. The CDR3 extends over 16 amino acids.

Turning to this clone: A read error may produce the germline difference seen at one junction end. The chain recombines TRBV7-7 with TRBJ2-5; TRBD2 agrees at 8 bases. The CDR3 length is 15 residues. The germline V gene encodes CDR1 SSHAT and CDR2 FNYEAQ (reference sequence). The CDR3 spells CASSLYGGVEETQYF. CDR3 bases: TGTGCTAGCAGCTTATACGGGGGGGTCGAGGAGACCCAGTACTTC. The complete variable domain, with remaining parts taken from reference TRBV7-7 and TRBJ2-5, reads GAGVSQSPRYKVTKRGQDVTLRCDPISSHATLYWYQQALGQGPEFLTYFNYEAQPDKSGLPSDRFSAERPEGSISTLTIQRTEQRDSAMYRCASSLYGGVEETQYFGPGTRLLVL.

The J gene is TRBJ2-7, the V gene TRBV15; 9 nucleotides line up with TRBD1. The CDR3 length is 14 residues. V dropped 5 bases and J dropped 6; count of bases not matched to a gene: 8. The germline gives CDR1 LNHNV, CDR2 YYDKDF (reference sequence). The CDR3 sequence is CATSQDRGEGEQYF. The CDR3 DNA reads TGTGCCACCAGCCAAGACAGGGGGGAAGGCGAGCAGTACTTC.

The rearrangement uses TRBV28 and TRBJ1-5; weak D call: TRBD1 (6 bases). CDR3 size: 17 residues. Trimming shortened V by 6 bases and J by 5 bases, and 23 bases separated the two germline ends. Germline V gives CDR1 MDHEN, CDR2 SYDVKM. The CDR3 loop reads CASSPGRTGFGYQPQHF. The CDR3 DNA follows: TGTGCCAGCAGCCCTGGAAGAACAGGGTTCGGGTATCAGCCCCAGCATTTT. Looking up the rest from reference TRBV28 and TRBJ1-5 gives the full variable domain: DVKVTQSSRYLVKRTGEKVFLECVQDMDHENMFWYRQDPGLGLRLIYFSYDVKMKEKGDIPEGYSVSREKKERFSLILESASTNQTSMYLCASSPGRTGFGYQPQHFGDGTRLSIL.

The CDR3, as DNA: TGCAGCGTTCCACGATCCCGAGGGCAGTACAATGAGCAGTTCTTC. This codes for CSVPRSRGQYNEQFF. The gene calls are TRBV29-1 and TRBJ2-1; a possible D gene is TRBD2 (5 bases). V shed 5 bases and J shed 4 bases, with 18 bases lying between them. The length of the CDR3 is 15 residues. Germline V gene data show CDR1 as SQVTM and CDR2 as ANQGSEA.

This clone was counted only a few times. The chain joins TRBV29-1 to TRBJ2-2, with 7 bases matching TRBD1. From germline, CDR1 is SQVTM and CDR2 ANQGSEA. V shed 7 bases and J 4 bases; nucleotides not matched to a gene: 9. This CDR3 is 14 amino acids long. The CDR3 region is CSGLRGRLTGELFF. The DNA for the CDR3 is TGCAGCGGGCTAAGGGGGCGCCTCACCGGGGAGCTGTTTTTT.

The V and J genes are TRBV10-1 and TRBJ2-1; D is unclear. The CDR3 is 15 amino acids. Per germline, CDR1 WNHNN and CDR2 SYGVQD (reference sequence). V lost 2 bases and J 1 base, leaving 9 bases between the germline ends. The CDR3 sequence is CASSEARASYNEQFF. In DNA, the CDR3 is TGCGCCAGCAGTGAGGCAAGAGCTTCCTACAATGAGCAGTTCTTC.

The chain couples TRBV28 to TRBJ2-7; D perhaps matches TRBD1 (5 bases). This CDR3 has 17 residues. V was pared by 1 base and J by 3 bases, with 19 bases between. Looked up from germline, CDR1 is MDHEN and CDR2 is SYDVKM. The CDR3 loop is CASSLYSGFVPGYEQYF. The CDR3 nucleotides read TGTGCCAGCAGTTTATATTCAGGGTTCGTTCCTGGCTACGAGCAGTACTTC.